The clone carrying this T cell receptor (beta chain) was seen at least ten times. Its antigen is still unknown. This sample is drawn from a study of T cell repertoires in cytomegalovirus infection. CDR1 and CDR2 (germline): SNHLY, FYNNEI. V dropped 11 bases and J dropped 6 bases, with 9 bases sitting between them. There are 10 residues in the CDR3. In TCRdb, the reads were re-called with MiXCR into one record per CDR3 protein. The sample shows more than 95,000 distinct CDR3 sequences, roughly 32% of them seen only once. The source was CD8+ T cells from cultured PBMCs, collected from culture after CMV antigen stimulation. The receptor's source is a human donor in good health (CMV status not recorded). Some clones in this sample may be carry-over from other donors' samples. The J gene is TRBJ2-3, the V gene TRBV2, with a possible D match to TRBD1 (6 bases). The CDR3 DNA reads TGTGCCGGTAGGGGGGATACGCAGTATTTT. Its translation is CAGRGDTQYF.